A single sample is the source of the 11 T cell receptor beta chains below, sequenced in a study of blood T cell repertoires in COVID-19. Here immunoSEQ multiplex PCR was the method, and the copy in TCRdb shows in-frame clones only, minus some. The sample holds about 98,000 clones, approximately 80% seen once. Material: peripheral blood. The origin of the receptors is a man between 65 and 79 years old with active or convalescent COVID-19.

The chain links TRBV18 to TRBJ1-1, with D possibly matching TRBD1 (6 bases). Germline V CDR1 and CDR2: KGHSH, LQKENI. The CDR3 is 16 residues long. V was shortened by 0 bases and J by 0 bases, with 11 bases between the two germline ends. This chain's CDR3 is CASSPPVGTMNTEAFF. CDR3 coding DNA: TGTGCCAGCTCACCACCGGTTGGGACAATGAACACTGAAGCTTTCTTT. The complete variable domain, with remaining parts taken from reference TRBV18 and TRBJ1-1, reads NAGVMQNPRHLVRRRGQEARLRCSPMKGHSHVYWYRQLPEEGLKFMVYLQKENIIDESGMPKERFSAEFPKEGPSILRIQQVVRGDSAAYFCASSPPVGTMNTEAFFGQGTRLTVV.

V usage is TRBV24-1 and J usage is TRBJ2-1, with D hard to call. Germline values: CDR1 KGHDR, CDR2 SFDVKD. The CDR3 is 14 amino acids. V was cut by 4 bases and J by 6 bases, with 12 bases left in between. The CDR3 sequence is CATSDSTYRNEQFF. CDR3 DNA: TGTGCCACCAGTGACTCGACTTATCGCAATGAGCAGTTCTTC.

This chain uses TRBV2 with TRBJ2-3, with a possible D match to TRBD1 (6 bases). The CDR3 has 14 amino acids. The V gene's germline CDR1 is SNHLY and CDR2 FYNNEI. Trimming shortened V by 6 bases and J by 0 bases, and 10 bases separated the two germline ends. The CDR3: CASSLDRSTDTQYF. CDR3 DNA: TGTGCCAGCAGCCTGGACAGAAGCACAGATACGCAGTATTTT.

In its sample, this clone was seen once. This chain links TRBV19 with TRBJ1-1; D may be TRBD1 (6 bases). Germline lookup yields CDR1 LNHDA and CDR2 SQIVND (reference sequence). This CDR3 has 12 residues. V was cut by 8 bases and J by 8 bases, with 15 bases left in between. The DNA for the CDR3 is TGTGCCAGTGAGCCACACAGGGCCGAAGCTTTCTTT. This encodes CASEPHRAEAFF.

V usage is TRBV6-6 and J usage is TRBJ2-3; no definite D call. CDR3 size: 14 residues. V shed 0 bases and J shed 2 bases, with 6 bases lying between them. Per germline, CDR1 MNHNY and CDR2 SVGAGI (reference sequence). In DNA, the CDR3 is TGTGCCAGCAGTTACTCCTACTCCACAGATACGCAGTATTTT. Its translation: CASSYSYSTDTQYF.

J is TRBJ1-1 and V is TRBV5-6, with 9 bases matching TRBD1. Germline V gene lookup returns CDR1 SGHDT and CDR2 YYEEEE. With 5 bases clipped from V and 6 bases from J, the junction kept 8 bases outside the gene matches. This CDR3 contains 14 residues. CDR3 coding DNA: TGTGCCAGCAGACGTACACAGGGGGCCGCTGAAGCTTTCTTT. Its translation: CASRRTQGAAEAFF.

The chain uses TRBV5-1 and TRBJ2-5, with TRBD2 identical over 7 bases. The CDR3 is 16 amino acids. Trimming at V came to 0 bases and at J to 4 bases, leaving 9 bases not matched to a gene. Looked up from germline, CDR1 is SGHRS and CDR2 is YFSETQ. CDR3 residues: CASSLDFGEGLETQYF. In DNA, the CDR3 is TGCGCCAGCAGCTTGGACTTTGGGGAGGGGTTAGAGACCCAGTACTTC.

This clone was seen just once. The V and J genes are TRBV12-3 or TRBV12-4 and TRBJ2-3, with TRBD2 matching 8 bases. V lost 4 bases to trimming and J lost 14 bases; unmatched junction nucleotides: 5. The CDR3 covers 11 residues. The DNA for the CDR3 is TGTGCCAGCAGTTCAGGACTAGCCCTGTATTTT. Protein sequence: CASSSGLALYF.

This clone was recorded only once. The rearrangement uses TRBV4-3 and TRBJ2-3; 10 positions match TRBD2. The J segment lost 5 bases and the V segment lost 2 bases, leaving 4 bases of the junction unmatched. The CDR3 extends over 15 amino acids. Germline V gives CDR1 LGHNA, CDR2 YSLEER. CDR3 residues: CASSQTAGGRDTQYF. In nucleotides, the CDR3 is TGCGCCAGCAGCCAAACAGCGGGGGGGCGAGATACGCAGTATTTT.

This rearrangement joins TRBV25-1 to TRBJ1-4; D is perhaps TRBD1 (6 bases). Deletions cut 4 bases from V and 14 bases from J, with 14 bases between. The CDR3 loop spans 12 amino acids. The germline gives CDR1 MGHDK, CDR2 SYGVNS. This CDR3 reads CASSGTGQNLFF. DNA for the CDR3: TGTGCCAGCAGTGGGACTGGACAGAATCTGTTTTTT.

This clone was counted a few times. The CDR3 here is CASTSGTGREQYF. The CDR3 region has the DNA TGTGCCAGCACCTCCGGGACAGGGCGCGAGCAGTACTTC. The V gene is TRBV6-5, the J gene TRBJ2-7, with 9 bases lining up with TRBD1. Germline CDR1 reads MNHEY; CDR2 reads SVGAGI. After removal of 7 bases from V and 6 bases from J, the junction contained 7 bases not matched to a gene. This CDR3 is built from 13 residues.